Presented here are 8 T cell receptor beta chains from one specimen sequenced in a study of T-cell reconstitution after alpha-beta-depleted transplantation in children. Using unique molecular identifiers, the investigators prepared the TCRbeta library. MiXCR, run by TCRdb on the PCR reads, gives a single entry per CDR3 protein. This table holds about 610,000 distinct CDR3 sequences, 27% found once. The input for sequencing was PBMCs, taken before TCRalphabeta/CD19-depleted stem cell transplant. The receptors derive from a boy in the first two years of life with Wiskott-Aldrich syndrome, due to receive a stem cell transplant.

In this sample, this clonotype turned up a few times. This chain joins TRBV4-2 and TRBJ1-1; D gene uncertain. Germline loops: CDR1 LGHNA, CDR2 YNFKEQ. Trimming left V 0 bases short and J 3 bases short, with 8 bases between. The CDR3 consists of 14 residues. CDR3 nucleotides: TGTGCCAGCAGCCAAGAAAAGCTACACACTGAAGCTTTCTTT. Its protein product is CASSQEKLHTEAFF.

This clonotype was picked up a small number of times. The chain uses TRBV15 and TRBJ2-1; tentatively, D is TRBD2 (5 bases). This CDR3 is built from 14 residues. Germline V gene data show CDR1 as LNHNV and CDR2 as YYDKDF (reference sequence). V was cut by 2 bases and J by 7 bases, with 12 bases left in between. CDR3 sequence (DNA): TGTGCCACCAGCAGACGTAATTCGGGGAATGAGCAGTTCTTC. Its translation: CATSRRNSGNEQFF.

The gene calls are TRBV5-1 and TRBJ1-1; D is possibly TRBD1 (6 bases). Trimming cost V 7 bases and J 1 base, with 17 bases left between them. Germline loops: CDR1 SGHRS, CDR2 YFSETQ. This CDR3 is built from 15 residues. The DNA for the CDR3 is TGCGCCAGCTCGGGGGGGGCGAACGCGAACACTGAAGCTTTCTTT. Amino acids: CASSGGANANTEAFF.

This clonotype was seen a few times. The CDR3 nucleotides read TGCAGCGTTGTTGAGCGGTGGGATACGCAGTATTTT. It is translated as CSVVERWDTQYF. The rearrangement joins TRBV29-1 to TRBJ2-3; TRBD2 is a possible D gene (5 bases). Germline V CDR1 and CDR2: SQVTM, ANQGSEA. The length of the CDR3 is 12 residues. Trimming took 4 bases from V and 6 from J, leaving 11 bases between them.

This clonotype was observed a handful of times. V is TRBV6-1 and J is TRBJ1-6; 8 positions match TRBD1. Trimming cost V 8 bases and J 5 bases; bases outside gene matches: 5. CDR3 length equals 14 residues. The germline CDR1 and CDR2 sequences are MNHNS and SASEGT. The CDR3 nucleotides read TGTGCCAGCTGCGGGACAGGTCATAATTCACCCCTCCACTTT. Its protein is CASCGTGHNSPLHF.

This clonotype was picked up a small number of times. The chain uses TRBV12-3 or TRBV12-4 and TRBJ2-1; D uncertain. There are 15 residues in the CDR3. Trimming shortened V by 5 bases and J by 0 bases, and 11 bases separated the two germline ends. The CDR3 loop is CASSQSQSSYNEQFF. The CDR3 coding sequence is TGTGCCAGCAGTCAGAGTCAGAGCTCCTACAATGAGCAGTTCTTC.

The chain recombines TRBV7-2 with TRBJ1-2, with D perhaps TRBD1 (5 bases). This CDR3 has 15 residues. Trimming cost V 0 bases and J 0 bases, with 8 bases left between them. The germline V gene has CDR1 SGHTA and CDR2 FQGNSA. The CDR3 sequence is CASSLAGRTNYGYTF. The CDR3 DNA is TGTGCCAGCAGCTTAGCGGGACGGACTAACTATGGCTACACCTTC.

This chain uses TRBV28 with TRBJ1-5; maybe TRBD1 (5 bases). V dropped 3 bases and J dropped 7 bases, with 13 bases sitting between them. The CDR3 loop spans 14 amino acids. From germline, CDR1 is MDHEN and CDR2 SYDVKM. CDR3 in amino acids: CASSLGSGRQPQHF. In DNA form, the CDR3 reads TGTGCCAGCAGTTTGGGGTCGGGGCGGCAGCCCCAGCATTTT.